These 8 T cell receptor beta chains originate from one sample sequenced in a study of blood T cell repertoires in COVID-19 (dated by TCRdb to the early 2020s). Preparation of the library involved the immunoSEQ multiplex PCR assay. This is the immuneACCESS table as TCRdb keeps it, with only in-frame sequences that have V and J called. A part of the clones is gone; compared with another copy, unresolved V genes explain less than half, and the rest is unexplained. The sample includes some 300,000 clones, with roughly 87% observed a single time. Approximately 2% of the sample rests with the top ten. The sample consisted of peripheral blood. The receptors originated from a man in his late teens or twenties with active or convalescent COVID-19.

The chain joins TRBV11-2 to TRBJ2-7, with 7 bases identical to TRBD1. Germline V gene data show CDR1 as SGHAT and CDR2 as FQNNGV. Trimming at V came to 5 bases and at J to 1 base, leaving 5 bases not matched to a gene. The CDR3 spans 14 residues. CDR3 sequence reads: CASSPDRQSYEQYF. The CDR3 DNA reads TGTGCCAGCAGCCCGGACAGGCAATCCTACGAGCAGTACTTC. Variable domain in full (rest from reference TRBV11-2 and TRBJ2-7): EAGVAQSPRYKIIEKRQSVAFWCNPISGHATLYWYQQILGQGPKLLIQFQNNGVVDDSQLPKDRFSAERLKGVDSTLKIQPAKLEDSAVYLCASSPDRQSYEQYFGPGTRLTVT.

The rearrangement joins TRBV7-9 to TRBJ1-2, with D uncertain. The germline V gene has CDR1 SEHNR and CDR2 FQNEAQ (reference sequence). Trimming removed 1 base from V and 8 bases from J, with 14 bases in between. The CDR3 consists of 14 residues. CDR3 residues: CASSLDSPTGGYTF. The DNA for the CDR3 is TGTGCCAGCAGCTTAGATTCGCCCACGGGGGGCTACACCTTC.

The chain recombines TRBV7-9 with TRBJ2-1, with 8 nucleotides matching TRBD2. V shed 6 bases and J 4 bases; nucleotides not matched to a gene: 8. Germline lookup yields CDR1 SEHNR and CDR2 FQNEAQ (reference sequence). The CDR3 runs 15 residues. CDR3 DNA sequence: TGTGCCAGCAGATCACTAGCGGATCCTTACAATGAGCAGTTCTTC. Translation gives CASRSLADPYNEQFF.

At least ten counts were recorded for this clone. The J gene is TRBJ1-2, the V gene TRBV2, with no clear D. CDR1 is SNHLY and CDR2 is FYNNEI in the germline V gene. This CDR3 spans 12 amino acids. Trimming removed 7 bases from V and 7 bases from J, with 13 bases in between. The CDR3 loop is CASKEHPRGYTF. CDR3 DNA sequence: TGTGCCAGCAAGGAGCACCCGCGTGGCTACACCTTC.

The rearrangement joins TRBV27 to TRBJ1-2; TRBD1 is a possible D gene (5 bases). The CDR3 runs 17 residues. Trimming removed 5 bases from V and 0 bases from J, with 19 bases in between. Germline V lookup: CDR1 MNHEY, CDR2 SMNVEV (reference sequence). CDR3 DNA: TGTGCCAGCAGTCTACGGAAGGGGACTCTACCTAACTATGGCTACACCTTC. Encoded protein: CASSLRKGTLPNYGYTF.

The genes are TRBV4-3 and TRBJ1-1; D is perhaps TRBD1 (5 bases). Trimming removed 4 bases at V and 3 bases at J, with 15 bases between. CDR1 LGHNA and CDR2 YSLEER come from the germline V gene. This CDR3 has 15 residues. This CDR3 reads CASSLIGRGDTEAFF. Written as DNA, the CDR3 is TGCGCCAGCAGCCTCATCGGTCGGGGGGACACTGAAGCTTTCTTT.

The gene calls are TRBV7-2 and TRBJ2-7, with 8 bases aligning to TRBD1. Germline CDR1 reads SGHTA; CDR2 reads FQGNSA. V shed 3 bases, J shed 5 bases, and the junction held 3 bases outside the gene matches. The CDR3 loop spans 13 amino acids. The CDR3 nucleotides are TGTGCCAGCAGCTTTAAACAGGGGGACGAGCAGTACTTC. Translating gives CASSFKQGDEQYF.

This clone appeared a single time. The chain recombines TRBV7-6 with TRBJ1-5; TRBD1 might be the D (5 bases). V lost 1 base and J 2 bases, leaving 18 bases between the germline ends. Germline V gene data show CDR1 as SGHVS and CDR2 as FNYEAQ. The CDR3 is made up of 18 amino acids. As DNA, the CDR3 is TGTGCCAGCAGCTTAGATGCGGGGGAGCCCGGGGGCAATCAGCCCCAGCATTTT. Its protein product is CASSLDAGEPGGNQPQHF.